This T cell receptor beta chain originates from a study of T cell responses to AZD1222 COVID-19 vaccine. Overall study results and limits: CD4 TCRs linked to vaccination spanned spike, dominating at 160-218 and 743-854. Baseline seropositives among AZD1222 recipients totaled only six or seven.

A note on this clone: Its matching antigen is unknown.

Sequencing used immunoSEQ multiplex PCR; TCRdb keeps in-frame clones, though not all of them. The data show roughly 100,000 clones, about 94% seen once. Germline CDR1 and CDR2: LGHDT and YNNKEL (reference sequence). With 4 bases clipped from V and 1 base from J, the junction kept 11 bases outside the gene matches. This CDR3 has 19 amino acids. The sequence was collected from an adult in good health. J is TRBJ2-1 and V is TRBV3-1 (or the pseudogene TRBV3-2); 12 bases fit TRBD2. The sequencing here drew on peripheral blood, taken on day 0 of AZD1222 vaccination. CDR3 protein: CASSPGTSGPPRSYNEQFF. The CDR3 nucleotides read TGTGCCAGCAGCCCAGGGACTAGCGGGCCCCCAAGGTCCTACAATGAGCAGTTCTTC.